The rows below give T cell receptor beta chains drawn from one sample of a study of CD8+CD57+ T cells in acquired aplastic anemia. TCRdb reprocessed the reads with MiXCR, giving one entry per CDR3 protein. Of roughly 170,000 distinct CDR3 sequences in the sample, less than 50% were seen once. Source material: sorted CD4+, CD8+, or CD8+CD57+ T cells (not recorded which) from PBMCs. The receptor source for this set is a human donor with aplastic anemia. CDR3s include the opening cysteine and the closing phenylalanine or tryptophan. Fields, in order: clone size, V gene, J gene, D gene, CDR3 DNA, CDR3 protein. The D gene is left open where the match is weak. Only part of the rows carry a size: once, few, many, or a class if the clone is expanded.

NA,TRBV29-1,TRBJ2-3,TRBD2,TGCAGCGTCTCAACTAGCGGGGGGGCAAGGACAGATACGCAGTATTTT,CSVSTSGGARTDTQYF
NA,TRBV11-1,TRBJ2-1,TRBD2,TGTGCCAGCAGCTTAGCGAGACTAGCGGGAGGGATGACCTACAATGAGCAGTTCTTC,CASSLARLAGGMTYNEQFF
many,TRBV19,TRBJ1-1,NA,TGTGCCAGTAGTCCAGTGGTCTCTAACACTGAAGCTTTCTTT,CASSPVVSNTEAFF
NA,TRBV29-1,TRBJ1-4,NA,TGCAGCGTTGAAAGCGGGACACAGAATGAAAAACTGTTTTTT,CSVESGTQNEKLFF
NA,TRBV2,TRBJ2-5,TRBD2,TGTGCCAGCAGTGACGCGGGGGAAGGGACCCAGTACTTC,CASSDAGEGTQYF
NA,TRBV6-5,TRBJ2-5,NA,TGTGCCAGCAGTTACTCTAAAGAAGAGACCCAGTACTTC,CASSYSKEETQYF
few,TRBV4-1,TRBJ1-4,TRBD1,TGCGCCAGCAGCCAAGATGGGGACAGGGATCGGGAAAAACTGTTTTTT,CASSQDGDRDREKLFF
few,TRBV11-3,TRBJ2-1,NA,TGTGCCAGCAGCTTGAATAGGGGGAATGAGCAGTTCTTC,CASSLNRGNEQFF
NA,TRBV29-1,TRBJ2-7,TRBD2,TGCAGCAGTCAACGGACTAGCGGCTCCTACGAGCAGTACTTC,CSSQRTSGSYEQYF
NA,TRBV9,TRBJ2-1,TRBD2,TGTGCCAGCAGCTTTAGCGGGGGGACGGATGAGCAGTTCTTC,CASSFSGGTDEQFF
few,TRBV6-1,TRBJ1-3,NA,TGTGCCAGCAGTGAGGCCAGCTCTGGAAACACCATATATTTT,CASSEASSGNTIYF
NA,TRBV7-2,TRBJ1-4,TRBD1,TGTGCCAGTAGGACAGGGAGACAAGAAAAACTGTTTTTT,CASRTGRQEKLFF
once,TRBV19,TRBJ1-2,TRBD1,TGTGCCAGTAGTACCAGAACCGGGACAGGGAACTATGGCTACACCTTC,CASSTRTGTGNYGYTF
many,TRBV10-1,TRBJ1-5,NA,TGCGCCAGCAGTGAGTCGAACAGGGATCAGCCCCAGCATTTT,CASSESNRDQPQHF
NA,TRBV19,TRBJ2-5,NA,TGTGCCAGTACCCGTTTTCTGGGAGAGACCCAGTACTTC,CASTRFLGETQYF
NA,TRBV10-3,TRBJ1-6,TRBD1,TGTGCCAGCAGTCAGCAGGGGGCGCGGGATAATTCACCCCTCCACTTT,CASSQQGARDNSPLHF
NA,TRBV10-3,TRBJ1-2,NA,TGTGCCATCAGTGAGTCGACACGGAACTATGGCTACACCTTC,CAISESTRNYGYTF